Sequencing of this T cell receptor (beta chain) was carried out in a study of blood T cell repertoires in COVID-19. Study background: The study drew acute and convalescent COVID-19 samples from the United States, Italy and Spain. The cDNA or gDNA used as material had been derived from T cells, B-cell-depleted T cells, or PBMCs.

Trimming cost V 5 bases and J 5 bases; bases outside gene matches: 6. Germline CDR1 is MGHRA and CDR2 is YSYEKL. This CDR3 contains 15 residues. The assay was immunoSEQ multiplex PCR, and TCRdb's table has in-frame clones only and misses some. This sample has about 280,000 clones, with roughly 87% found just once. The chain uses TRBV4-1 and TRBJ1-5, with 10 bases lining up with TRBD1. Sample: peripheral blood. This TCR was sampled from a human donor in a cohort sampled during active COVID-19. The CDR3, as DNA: TGCGCCAGCAGCTTCGGACAGGGGGGCCATCAGCCCCAGCATTTT. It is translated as CASSFGQGGHQPQHF.